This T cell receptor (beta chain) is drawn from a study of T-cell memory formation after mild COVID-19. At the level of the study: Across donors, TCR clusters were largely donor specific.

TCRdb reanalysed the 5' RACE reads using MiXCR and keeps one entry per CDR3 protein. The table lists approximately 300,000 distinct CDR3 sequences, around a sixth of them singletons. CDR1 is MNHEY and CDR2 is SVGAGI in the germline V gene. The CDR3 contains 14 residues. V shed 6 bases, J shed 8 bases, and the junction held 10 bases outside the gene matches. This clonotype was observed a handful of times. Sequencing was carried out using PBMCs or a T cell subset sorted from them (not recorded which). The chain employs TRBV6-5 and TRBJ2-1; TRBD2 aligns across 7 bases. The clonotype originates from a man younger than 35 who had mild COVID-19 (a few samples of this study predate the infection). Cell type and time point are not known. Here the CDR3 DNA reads TGTGCCAGCAGCTACGGCCGGGGGGATGATGAGCAGTTCTTC. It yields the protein CASSYGRGDDEQFF.